The following is a TCR beta chain sequence with its context. Its antigen is not known. This sample is part of a study of T cell responses to AZD1222 COVID-19 vaccine. Whole-study context: Pooling of second doses given at about 4 or about 12 weeks was done.

Libraries were prepared by immunoSEQ multiplex PCR; TCRdb keeps only in-frame clonotypes and omits some of them. This table has roughly 150,000 clones, 80% to 90% appearing once. Findings of the study overall: In a largely white British group with more females than males, clonal diversity was possibly underestimated.

Germline V gives CDR1 DFQATT, CDR2 SNEGSKA (reference sequence). The germline V and J ends were trimmed by 3 bases and 3 bases, with 15 bases remaining between them. The CDR3 spans 14 residues. The source of this sequence is an adult in good health. The rearrangement joins TRBV20-1 to TRBJ2-7; D ambiguous. Here the sequenced sample was peripheral blood, taken on day 0 of AZD1222 vaccination. The CDR3 protein is CSASKVVGYYEQYF. The CDR3 coding sequence is TGCAGTGCTAGTAAGGTGGTGGGATACTACGAGCAGTACTTC.